Given below is one T cell receptor (beta chain) in context. Antigen specificity is unknown. The data stem from a study of T cell clonotyping in hematopoietic cell transplantation. Whole-study findings and limits: Graft donor and pretransplant recipient Inverse Simpson Index values predicted broader posttransplant TCR diversity. At the given depth, recipient repertoires were over 97% de novo clonotypes.

The length of the CDR3 is 15 residues. J gave up 4 bases and V 5 bases, and 6 bases lay outside the gene matches. Germline V gene sequence: CDR1 LNHDA, CDR2 SQIVND (reference sequence). Stated time point: recipient sample about 28 days before transplant, after cytoreduction. Here immunoSEQ multiplex PCR was the method, and the copy in TCRdb shows in-frame clones only, minus some. The sample yields around 5,600 clones, more than 75% seen once. This sample comprised peripheral blood mononuclear cells, obtained before stem cell transplant. The genes are TRBV19 and TRBJ1-3; 9 bases fit TRBD1. This TCR was recovered from a man between 60 and 70 years old with acute myeloid leukemia. Some clones in this sample may be carry-over from other donors' samples. CDR3 sequence: CASSPGQGRGNTIYF. The CDR3, as DNA: TGTGCCAGTAGTCCGGGACAGGGAAGGGGAAACACCATATATTTT.